Here is one T cell receptor (beta chain) with its context. The antigen is not known. Amplification used 60 Vbeta primers and 13 Jbeta primers. Clones were read by immunoSEQ multiplex PCR, and TCRdb kept only the in-frame ones, dropping some. Altogether 120,000 or so clones are present, over 65% being singletons, with the ten largest covering around 18%. The data are from a study of cytomegalovirus exposure and HLA in healthy donors. As for the study in general: Of a few hundred genotyped donors, roughly 81% clustered with self-reported Caucasian donors.

Study-wide results and limits: The majority of TCR sequences were rare, yet some public TCRs appeared in many donors. TCR beta V- and J-gene trimming was later associated with a missense DCLRE1C variant. The CMV antigen specificity of a few CMV-associated chains was confirmed through in vitro analysis.

The CDR3 covers 15 residues. Trimming cost V 6 bases and J 1 base, with 15 bases left between them. Germline values: CDR1 LNHDA, CDR2 SQIVND (reference sequence). The chain joins TRBV19 to TRBJ2-5; possibly TRBD2 for D (5 bases). The sample consisted of PBMCs. The sequence came from a man aged 18 to 35 in good health and CMV-seropositive. The CDR3, as DNA: TGTGCCAGTAGACCTGGGTCGGGGTCCCAAGAGACCCAGTACTTC. Its translation is CASRPGSGSQETQYF.